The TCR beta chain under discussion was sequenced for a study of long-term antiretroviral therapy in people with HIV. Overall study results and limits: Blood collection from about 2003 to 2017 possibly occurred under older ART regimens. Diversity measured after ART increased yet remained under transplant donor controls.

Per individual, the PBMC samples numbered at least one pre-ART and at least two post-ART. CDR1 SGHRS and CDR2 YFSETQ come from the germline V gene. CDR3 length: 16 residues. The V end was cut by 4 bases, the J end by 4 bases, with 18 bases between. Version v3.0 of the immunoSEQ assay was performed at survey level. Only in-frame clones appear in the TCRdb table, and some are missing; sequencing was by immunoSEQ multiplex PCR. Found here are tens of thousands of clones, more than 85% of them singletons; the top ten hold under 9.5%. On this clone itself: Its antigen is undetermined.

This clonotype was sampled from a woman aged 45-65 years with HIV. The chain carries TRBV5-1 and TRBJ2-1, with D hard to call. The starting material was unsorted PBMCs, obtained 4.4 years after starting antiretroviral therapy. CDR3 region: CASSPKPSVNYNEQFF. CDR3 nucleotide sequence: TGCGCCAGCAGCCCGAAGCCGTCGGTAAATTACAATGAGCAGTTCTTC.